This note documents a single T cell receptor beta chain sequence. This sample is drawn from a study of identical twins. CDR3 length: 15 residues. Trimming took 0 bases from V and 2 from J, leaving 8 bases between them. Germline CDR1 is SNHLY and CDR2 is FYNNEI. TCRdb reprocessed the 5' RACE reads with MiXCR, giving one entry per CDR3 protein. The profile shows fewer than 900,000 distinct CDR3 sequences, 15% to 20% of them singletons. This sample also belongs to another study, concerning T cells expressing NK-cell markers.

This TCR was sampled from a woman younger than 30 in good health. The sequenced sample consisted of PBMCs. The rearrangement uses TRBV2 and TRBJ2-1; no definite D call. CDR3: CASSEAGNTYNEQFF. The CDR3 nucleotides are TGTGCCAGCAGTGAAGCGGGCAATACCTACAATGAGCAGTTCTTC.